Listed here is a single TCR beta chain. This entry is derived from a study of blood T cell repertoires in COVID-19. The V segment lost 4 bases and the J segment 6 bases; nucleotides outside the gene matches: 19. The CDR3 spans 19 residues. Germline CDR1 SGHDN, CDR2 FVKESK. Here immunoSEQ multiplex PCR was the method, and the copy in TCRdb shows in-frame clones only, minus some. The sample gives about 200,000 clones, 85% of which show up once; about 17% is in the top ten. Input material: PBMCs or T cells enriched from blood (not recorded which). This TCR was sampled from a man aged 35-49 years who had recovered from COVID-19. The V call is TRBV14, the J call TRBJ2-2, with TRBD2 matching 8 bases. In DNA, the CDR3 is TGTGCCAGCAGCCTCCTTGATGGGATAGCGGGAAATATGCCCGGGGAGCTGTTTTTT. This codes for CASSLLDGIAGNMPGELFF.